Listed below are T cell receptor beta chains from one sample, sequenced in a study of blood T cell repertoires in COVID-19. Using immunoSEQ multiplex PCR, the repertoire was profiled, and TCRdb retains in-frame clones only, with some absent. The repertoire consists of 150,000 or so clones, with roughly 90% occurring once and the leading ten covering 0.5% to 0.65%. The sequenced sample was peripheral blood. All receptors derive from a man between 50 and 59 years old with acute or convalescent COVID-19. CDR3s include the opening cysteine and the closing phenylalanine or tryptophan. The D gene is left open where the match is weak. Expanded clones get a size class; other rows say once, few or many, or leave the size out.

D	size	V	J	CDR3	DNA
TRBD1	once	TRBV18	TRBJ2-7	CASSGAGTGQYEQYF	TGTGCCAGCTCTGGGGCCGGGACAGGTCAGTACGAGCAGTACTTC
-	-	TRBV5-4	TRBJ1-6	CASSPSRANNSPLHF	TGTGCCAGCAGCCCCTCTCGAGCCAATAATTCACCCCTCCACTTT
-	-	TRBV12-2	TRBJ2-2	CASRRRVTGELFF	TGTGCAAGTCGCCGAAGAGTTACCGGGGAGCTGTTTTTT
TRBD1	-	TRBV5-1	TRBJ1-3	CASSPRTGGSGNTIYF	TGCGCCAGCAGCCCCAGGACAGGGGGCTCCGGAAACACCATATATTTT
TRBD2	-	TRBV18	TRBJ2-1	CASSPGLAGAGDNEQFF	TGTGCCAGCTCACCGGGACTAGCGGGAGCAGGGGACAATGAGCAGTTCTTC
TRBD2	-	TRBV3-1/TRBV3-2	TRBJ2-1	CASSPAGDEQFF	TGTGCCAGCAGCCCGGCGGGAGATGAGCAGTTCTTC
-	-	TRBV3-1/TRBV3-2	TRBJ2-5	CASSQDLARHETQYF	TGTGCCAGCAGCCAAGATTTGGCTAGGCACGAGACCCAGTACTTC
TRBD2	once	TRBV6-5	TRBJ2-2	CASNGLAGATGELFF	TGTGCCAGCAACGGACTAGCGGGAGCTACCGGGGAGCTGTTTTTT
TRBD2	few	TRBV9	TRBJ2-1	CASSVLAPGGPIVGYNEQFF	TGTGCCAGCAGCGTCTTAGCTCCGGGAGGCCCGATAGTTGGCTACAATGAGCAGTTCTTC
-	-	TRBV5-1	TRBJ2-7	CASSFGALREQYF	TGCGCCAGCAGCTTTGGAGCGTTGCGGGAGCAGTACTTC
-	-	TRBV28	TRBJ1-4	CASNRLREKLFF	TGTGCCAGCAATAGATTGAGGGAAAAACTGTTTTTT
TRBD1	-	TRBV19	TRBJ1-2	CASRRQGKGYTF	TGTGCCAGTAGGAGACAGGGTAAGGGCTACACCTTC
TRBD2	-	TRBV3-1/TRBV3-2	TRBJ2-7	CASSQDWRTSGYEQYF	TGTGCCAGCAGCCAAGATTGGAGGACTAGCGGTTACGAGCAGTACTTC
TRBD1	-	TRBV15	TRBJ1-6	CATTDTIQQGRYNSPLHF	TGTGCCACCACCGACACGATACAACAGGGGCGGTATAATTCACCCCTCCACTTT
TRBD2	-	TRBV5-1	TRBJ2-5	CASSLPGGQETQYF	TGCGCCAGCAGCTTACCGGGAGGGCAAGAGACCCAGTACTTC
TRBD1	-	TRBV9	TRBJ1-5	CASSVGQGDTQPQHF	TGTGCCAGCAGCGTAGGACAGGGAGATACTCAGCCCCAGCATTTT
TRBD2	-	TRBV9	TRBJ2-3	CASSATTSGSTDTQYF	TGTGCCAGCAGCGCGACGACTAGCGGTAGCACAGATACGCAGTATTTT
-	-	TRBV27	TRBJ2-2	CASSLDREAGELFF	TGTGCCAGCAGTTTAGACAGAGAAGCCGGGGAGCTGTTTTTT
-	few	TRBV7-2	TRBJ1-3	CASSLAPGGNTIYF	TGTGCCAGCAGCTTAGCGCCGGGGGGAAACACCATATATTTT
-	-	TRBV2	TRBJ1-3	CASSARASGNTIYF	TGTGCCAGCAGTGCCAGGGCATCTGGAAACACCATATATTTT
-	-	TRBV12-3/TRBV12-4	TRBJ1-1	CASSSQGSEAFF	TGTGCCAGCAGTTCTCAGGGGTCTGAAGCTTTCTTT
TRBD1	-	TRBV5-1	TRBJ1-2	CASSLVTGDDYGYTF	TGCGCCAGCAGCTTGGTGACAGGGGACGACTATGGCTACACCTTC
TRBD1	-	TRBV7-9	TRBJ2-3	CASSFELDRADTQYF	TGTGCCAGCAGCTTCGAACTGGACAGGGCGGATACGCAGTATTTT
TRBD1	-	TRBV18	TRBJ2-2	CASSPGQGNTGELFF	TGTGCCAGCTCACCGGGACAGGGGAACACCGGGGAGCTGTTTTTT
-	few	TRBV6-5	TRBJ2-5	CASSYSQGITQETQYF	TGTGCCAGCAGTTACTCCCAGGGAATTACCCAAGAGACCCAGTACTTC
-	-	TRBV28	TRBJ1-3	CASSLRGNTIYF	TGTGCCAGCAGTTTACGGGGAAACACCATATATTTT
TRBD1	-	TRBV19	TRBJ2-6	CASSTTGGAGGANVLTF	TGTGCCAGTAGTACCACAGGGGGCGCGGGTGGGGCCAACGTCCTGACTTTC
TRBD1	-	TRBV18	TRBJ2-7	CASSPLATGIYEQYF	TGTGCCAGCTCACCTTTAGCGACAGGGATCTACGAGCAGTACTTC
TRBD1	-	TRBV5-4	TRBJ2-1	CATSRDRSNEQFF	TGTGCCACCTCCCGGGACAGGAGCAATGAGCAGTTCTTC
TRBD2	-	TRBV2	TRBJ2-3	CASNRGSGMGPDTQYF	TGTGCCAGCAATCGGGGTAGCGGGATGGGGCCAGATACGCAGTATTTT
TRBD2	once	TRBV3-1/TRBV3-2	TRBJ2-1	CASSQDLVTSGYNEQFF	TGTGCCAGCAGCCAAGATCTAGTGACTAGCGGTTACAATGAGCAGTTCTTC
-	-	TRBV11-2	TRBJ2-2	CASSLDLAGWLFF	TGTGCCAGCAGCTTAGATCTTGCAGGGTGGCTGTTTTTT
-	-	TRBV28	TRBJ2-7	CASSRSGVFYEQYF	TGTGCCAGCAGCCGGTCGGGGGTTTTCTACGAGCAGTACTTC
TRBD1	-	TRBV28	TRBJ2-7	CASSRQGNYEQYF	TGTGCCAGCTCGAGACAGGGAAACTACGAGCAGTACTTC
-	-	TRBV16	TRBJ2-5	CASSQISQETQYF	TGTGCCAGCAGCCAAATCAGCCAAGAGACCCAGTACTTC
TRBD2	-	TRBV28	TRBJ2-3	CASSSAGVAGLNTQYF	TGTGCCAGCAGTTCCGCGGGAGTAGCGGGATTGAATACGCAGTATTTT
-	-	TRBV28	TRBJ1-2	CASSTGVGFYGYTF	TGTGCCAGCAGCACCGGGGTAGGGTTCTATGGCTACACCTTC
-	-	TRBV5-1	TRBJ1-2	CASSRVEGGYTF	TGCGCCAGCAGCCGGGTGGAAGGTGGCTACACCTTC
TRBD1	-	TRBV7-3	TRBJ2-5	CASSPQGARETQYF	TGTGCCAGCAGCCCTCAGGGGGCGCGGGAGACCCAGTACTTC
-	-	TRBV10-1	TRBJ2-1	CASSEGIAVMNEQFF	TGCGCCAGCAGTGAGGGGATAGCGGTTATGAATGAGCAGTTCTTC
-	-	TRBV11-2	TRBJ2-2	CASSLRERTGELFF	TGTGCCAGCAGCTTGAGGGAACGCACCGGGGAGCTGTTTTTT
-	-	TRBV12-3/TRBV12-4	TRBJ2-7	CASSLTNSYEQYF	TGTGCCAGCAGTTTAACAAACAGCTACGAGCAGTACTTC
-	-	TRBV11-1	TRBJ1-5	CASSLTGSNQPQHF	TGTGCCAGCAGCCTTACAGGGAGCAATCAGCCCCAGCATTTT
-	-	TRBV19	TRBJ1-1	CASSFRVGFAEAFF	TGTGCCAGTAGCTTCAGGGTGGGTTTTGCTGAAGCTTTCTTT